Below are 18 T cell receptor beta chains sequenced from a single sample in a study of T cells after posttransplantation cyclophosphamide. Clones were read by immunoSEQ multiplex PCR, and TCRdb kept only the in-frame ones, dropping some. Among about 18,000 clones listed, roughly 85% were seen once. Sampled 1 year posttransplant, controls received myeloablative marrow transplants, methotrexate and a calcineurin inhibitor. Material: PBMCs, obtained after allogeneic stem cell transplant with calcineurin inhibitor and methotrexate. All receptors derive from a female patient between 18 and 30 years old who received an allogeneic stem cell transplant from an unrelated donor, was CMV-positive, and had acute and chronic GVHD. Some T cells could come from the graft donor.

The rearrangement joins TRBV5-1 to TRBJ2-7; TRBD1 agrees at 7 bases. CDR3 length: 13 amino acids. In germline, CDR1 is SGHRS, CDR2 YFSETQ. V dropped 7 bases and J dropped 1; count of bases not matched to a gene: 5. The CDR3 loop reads CASGTGESYEQYF. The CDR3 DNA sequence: TGCGCCAGCGGAACAGGGGAATCCTACGAGCAGTACTTC.

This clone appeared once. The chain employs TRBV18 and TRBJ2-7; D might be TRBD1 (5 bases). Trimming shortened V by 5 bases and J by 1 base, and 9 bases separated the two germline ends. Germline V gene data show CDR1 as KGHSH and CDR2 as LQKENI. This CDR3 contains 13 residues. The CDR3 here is CASSGASSYEQYF. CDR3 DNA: TGTGCCAGCTCAGGGGCCAGTTCCTACGAGCAGTACTTC.

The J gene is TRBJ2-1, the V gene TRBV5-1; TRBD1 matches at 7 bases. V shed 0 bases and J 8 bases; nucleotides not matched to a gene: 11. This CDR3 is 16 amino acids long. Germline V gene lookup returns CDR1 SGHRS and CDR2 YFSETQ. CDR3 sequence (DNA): TGCGCCAGCAGCTTGGCTGTGACAGGGAGAGTCGATGAGCAGTTCTTC. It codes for CASSLAVTGRVDEQFF.

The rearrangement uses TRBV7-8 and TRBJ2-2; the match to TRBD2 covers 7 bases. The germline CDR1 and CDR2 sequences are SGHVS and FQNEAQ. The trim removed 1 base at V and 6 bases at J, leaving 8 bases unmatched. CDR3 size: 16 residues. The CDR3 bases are TGTGCCAGCAGCTTAGGGGGAGGGCGCGCCGCCGGGGAGCTGTTTTTT. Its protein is CASSLGGGRAAGELFF.

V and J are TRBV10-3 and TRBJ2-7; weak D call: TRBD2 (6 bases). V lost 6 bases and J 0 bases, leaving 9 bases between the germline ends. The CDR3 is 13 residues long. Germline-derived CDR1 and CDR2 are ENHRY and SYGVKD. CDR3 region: CAISTGSSYEQYF. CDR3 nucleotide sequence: TGTGCCATCAGCACCGGGAGCTCCTACGAGCAGTACTTC.

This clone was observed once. CDR3 protein: CASSPIRGTGELFF. CDR3 nucleotides: TGTGCCAGCAGCCCGATAAGAGGCACCGGGGAGCTGTTTTTT. The chain is built from TRBV11-2 and TRBJ2-2; D is undetermined. The CDR3 contains 14 residues. V lost 5 bases to trimming and J lost 4 bases, with 11 bases between them. Germline CDR1 SGHAT, CDR2 FQNNGV.

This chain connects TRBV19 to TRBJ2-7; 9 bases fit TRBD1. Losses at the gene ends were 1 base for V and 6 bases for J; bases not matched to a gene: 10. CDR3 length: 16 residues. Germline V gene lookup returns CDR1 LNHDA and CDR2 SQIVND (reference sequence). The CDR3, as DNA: TGTGCCAGTAGTATAGTGCCGGGACAGGGTGGAGGCGAGCAGTACTTC. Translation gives CASSIVPGQGGGEQYF.

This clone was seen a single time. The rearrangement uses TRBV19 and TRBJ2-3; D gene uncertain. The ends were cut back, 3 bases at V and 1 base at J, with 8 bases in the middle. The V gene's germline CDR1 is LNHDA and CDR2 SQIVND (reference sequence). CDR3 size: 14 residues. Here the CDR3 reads CASSMGPRTDTQYF. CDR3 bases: TGTGCCAGTAGTATGGGCCCCCGCACAGATACGCAGTATTTT.

The CDR3 spells CASSPLQGAGNTIYF. In DNA form, the CDR3 reads TGTGCCAGCAGCCCCTTGCAGGGGGCAGGAAACACCATATATTTT. The chain combines TRBV6-6 with TRBJ1-3, with 8 nucleotides matching TRBD1. CDR3 size: 15 residues. V lost 6 bases and J lost 4; bases outside the gene matches: 8. Germline loops: CDR1 MNHNY, CDR2 SVGAGI (reference sequence).

In nucleotides, the CDR3 is TGTGCCAGCAGTGGCCGGACAGGGTCAAAAGTCGTGCCCCAGCATTTT. Translating it yields CASSGRTGSKVVPQHF. The chain carries TRBV28 and TRBJ1-5; 8 bases map to TRBD1. The length of the CDR3 is 16 residues. The ends lost 5 bases at V and 9 bases at J; junction bases unmatched: 15. Germline V lookup: CDR1 MDHEN, CDR2 SYDVKM.

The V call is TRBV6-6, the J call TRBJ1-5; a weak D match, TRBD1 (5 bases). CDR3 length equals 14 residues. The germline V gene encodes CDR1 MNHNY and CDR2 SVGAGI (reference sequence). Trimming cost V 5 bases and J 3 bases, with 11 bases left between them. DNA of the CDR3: TGTGCCAGCAGTCCCTCAGGGCCCAATCAGCCCCAGCATTTT. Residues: CASSPSGPNQPQHF.

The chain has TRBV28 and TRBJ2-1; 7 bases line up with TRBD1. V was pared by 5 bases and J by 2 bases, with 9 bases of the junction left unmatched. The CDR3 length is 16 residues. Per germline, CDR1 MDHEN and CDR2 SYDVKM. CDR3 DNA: TGTGCCAGCAGTCCGCCGGGACAGATAACCTACAATGAGCAGTTCTTC. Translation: CASSPPGQITYNEQFF.

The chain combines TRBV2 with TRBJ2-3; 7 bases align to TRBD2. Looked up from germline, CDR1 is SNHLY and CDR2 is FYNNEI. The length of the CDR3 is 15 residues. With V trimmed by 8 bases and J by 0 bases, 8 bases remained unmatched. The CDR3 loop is CASGLAGLSTDTQYF. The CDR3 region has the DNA TGTGCCAGCGGTTTAGCGGGCCTGAGCACAGATACGCAGTATTTT.

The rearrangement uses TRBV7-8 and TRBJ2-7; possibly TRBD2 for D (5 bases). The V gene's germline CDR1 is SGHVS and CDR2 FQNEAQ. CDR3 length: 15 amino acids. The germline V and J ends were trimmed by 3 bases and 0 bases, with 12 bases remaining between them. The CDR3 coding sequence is TGTGCCAGCAGCTTCACGGGAACGACCTCCTACGAGCAGTACTTC. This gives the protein CASSFTGTTSYEQYF.

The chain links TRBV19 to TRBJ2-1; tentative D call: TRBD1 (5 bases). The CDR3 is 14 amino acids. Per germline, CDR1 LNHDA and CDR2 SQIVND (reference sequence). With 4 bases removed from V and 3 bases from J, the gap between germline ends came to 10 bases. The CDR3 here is CASSKQTGYNEQFF. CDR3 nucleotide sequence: TGTGCCAGTAGTAAACAAACAGGCTACAATGAGCAGTTCTTC.

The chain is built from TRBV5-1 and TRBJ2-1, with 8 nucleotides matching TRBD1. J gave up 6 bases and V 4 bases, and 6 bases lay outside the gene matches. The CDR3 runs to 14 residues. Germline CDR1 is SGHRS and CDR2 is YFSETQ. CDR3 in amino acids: CASSIVDRGNEQFF. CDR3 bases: TGCGCCAGCAGCATCGTCGACAGGGGCAATGAGCAGTTCTTC.

The CDR3 reads CASRDSTGWGHYGYTF. The CDR3 DNA reads as TGTGCCAGCAGGGATTCTACAGGGTGGGGCCACTATGGCTACACCTTC. V is TRBV28 and J is TRBJ1-2, with D perhaps TRBD1 (6 bases). The CDR3 is 16 amino acids. Trimming took 6 bases from V and 3 from J, leaving 20 bases between them. The germline V gene has CDR1 MDHEN and CDR2 SYDVKM.

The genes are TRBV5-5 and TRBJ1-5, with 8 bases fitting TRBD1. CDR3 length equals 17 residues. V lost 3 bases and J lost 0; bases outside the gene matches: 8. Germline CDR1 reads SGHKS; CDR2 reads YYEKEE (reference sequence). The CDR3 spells CASSSGQGPYSNQPQHF. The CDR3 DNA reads TGTGCCAGCAGCTCCGGACAGGGCCCCTATAGCAATCAGCCCCAGCATTTT.